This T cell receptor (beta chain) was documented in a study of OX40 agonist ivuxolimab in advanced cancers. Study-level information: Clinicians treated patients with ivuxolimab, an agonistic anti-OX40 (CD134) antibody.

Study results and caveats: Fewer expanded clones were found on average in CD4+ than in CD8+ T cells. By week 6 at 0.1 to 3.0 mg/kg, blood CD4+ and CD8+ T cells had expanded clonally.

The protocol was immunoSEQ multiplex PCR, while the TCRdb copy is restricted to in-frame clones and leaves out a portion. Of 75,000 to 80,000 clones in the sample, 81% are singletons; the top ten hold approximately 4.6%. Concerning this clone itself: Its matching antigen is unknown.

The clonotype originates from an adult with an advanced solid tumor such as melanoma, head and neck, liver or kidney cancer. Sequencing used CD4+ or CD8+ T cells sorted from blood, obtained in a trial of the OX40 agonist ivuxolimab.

CDR3 in amino acids: CASSFSRNTGELFF. Here the CDR3 DNA reads TGTGCCAGCAGCTTCAGCAGAAACACCGGGGAGCTGTTTTTT. V and J are TRBV7-8 and TRBJ2-2; D is unresolved. Trimming cost V 3 bases and J 2 bases, with 7 bases left between them. The CDR3 covers 14 residues. The germline V gene has CDR1 SGHVS and CDR2 FQNEAQ.